This T cell receptor (beta chain) was retrieved from a study of blood T cell repertoires in COVID-19. In the study overall: Some COVID-19 samples were acute and others convalescent; all came from the United States, Italy and Spain.

The method was immunoSEQ multiplex PCR; TCRdb's version includes in-frame clones alone and lacks a portion of them. Of 75,000 or so clones listed, around 90% are singletons. This clone was seen a few times. The V gene's germline CDR1 is MRHNA and CDR2 SNTAGT. The germline V and J ends were trimmed by 3 bases and 2 bases, with 11 bases remaining between them. The CDR3 is 14 residues long. Sequencing used peripheral blood. The source of this sequence is a woman older than 75 with active or convalescent COVID-19. This chain joins TRBV6-4 and TRBJ2-7, with a weak D call TRBD2 (6 bases). The CDR3 DNA sequence: TGTGCCAGCAGTGATAGCGGCGAGGCCTACGAGCAGTACTTC. This encodes CASSDSGEAYEQYF.